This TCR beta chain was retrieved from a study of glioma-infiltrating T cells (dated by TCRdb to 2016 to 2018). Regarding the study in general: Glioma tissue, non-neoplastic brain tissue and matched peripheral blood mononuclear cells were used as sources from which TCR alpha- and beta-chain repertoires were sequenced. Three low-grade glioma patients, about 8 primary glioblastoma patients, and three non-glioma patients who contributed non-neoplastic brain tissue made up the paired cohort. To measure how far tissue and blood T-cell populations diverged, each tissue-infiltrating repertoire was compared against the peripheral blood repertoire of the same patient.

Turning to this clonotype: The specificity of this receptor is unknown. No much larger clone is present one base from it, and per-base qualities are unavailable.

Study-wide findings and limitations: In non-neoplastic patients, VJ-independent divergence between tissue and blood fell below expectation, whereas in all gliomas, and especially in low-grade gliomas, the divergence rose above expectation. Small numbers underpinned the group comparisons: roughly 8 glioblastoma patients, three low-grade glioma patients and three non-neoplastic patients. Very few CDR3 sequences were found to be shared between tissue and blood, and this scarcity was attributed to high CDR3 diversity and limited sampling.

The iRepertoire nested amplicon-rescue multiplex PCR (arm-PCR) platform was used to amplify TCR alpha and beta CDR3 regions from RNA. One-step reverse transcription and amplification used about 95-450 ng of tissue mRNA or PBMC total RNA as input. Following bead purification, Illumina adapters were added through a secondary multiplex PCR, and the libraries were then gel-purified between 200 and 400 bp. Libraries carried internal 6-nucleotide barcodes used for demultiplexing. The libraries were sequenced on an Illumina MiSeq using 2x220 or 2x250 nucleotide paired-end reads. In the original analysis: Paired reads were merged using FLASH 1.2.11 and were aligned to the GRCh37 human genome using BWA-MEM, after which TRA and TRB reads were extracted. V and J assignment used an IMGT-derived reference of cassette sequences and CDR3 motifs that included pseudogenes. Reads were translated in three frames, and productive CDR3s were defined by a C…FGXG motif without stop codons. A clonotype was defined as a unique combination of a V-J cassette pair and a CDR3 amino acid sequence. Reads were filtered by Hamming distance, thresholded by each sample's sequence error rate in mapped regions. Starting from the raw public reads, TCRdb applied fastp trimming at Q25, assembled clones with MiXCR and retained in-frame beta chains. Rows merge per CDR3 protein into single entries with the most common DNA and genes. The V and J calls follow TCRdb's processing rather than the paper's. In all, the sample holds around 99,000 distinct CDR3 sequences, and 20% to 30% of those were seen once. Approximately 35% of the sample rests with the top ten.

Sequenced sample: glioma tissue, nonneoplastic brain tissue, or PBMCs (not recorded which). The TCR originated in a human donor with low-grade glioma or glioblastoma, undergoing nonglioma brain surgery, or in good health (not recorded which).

The CDR3 region has the sequence CAISDPGQGRIHTIYF. In nucleotides, the sequence is TGTGCCATCAGTGATCCCGGACAGGGAAGGATACACACCATATATTTT. In this chain, TRBV10-3 is recombined with TRBJ1-3, with TRBD1 identical over 8 junction bases. Relative to germline, V is missing 3 bases and J is missing 8 bases, with 12 bases of the junction outside any gene match. Spanning cysteine to phenylalanine, the CDR3 consists of 16 amino acids. Just the 48-base CDR3 DNA is kept, in frame starting at base 1. Looking up the germline V gene yields CDR1 ENHRY and CDR2 SYGVKD.